The sequence of this T cell receptor beta chain was determined in a study of blood T cell repertoires in COVID-19. Patients of the Seattle cohort, enrolled during active infection, were followed longitudinally. Germline assignment: CDR1 SNHLY and CDR2 FYNNEI. This CDR3 has 14 residues. V gave up 5 bases and J gave up 1 base; unmatched junction bases: 1. The assay was immunoSEQ multiplex PCR, and TCRdb's table has in-frame clones only and misses some. The table includes about 150,000 clones, under 85% detected once. Sample: peripheral blood. V is TRBV2 and J is TRBJ2-1, with TRBD2 matching over 8 bases. This TCR was sampled from a man older than 75 with COVID-19, enrolled during active disease. The CDR3 loop reads CASSPSGSYNEQFF. The CDR3 bases are TGTGCCAGCAGTCCTAGCGGGTCCTACAATGAGCAGTTCTTC.